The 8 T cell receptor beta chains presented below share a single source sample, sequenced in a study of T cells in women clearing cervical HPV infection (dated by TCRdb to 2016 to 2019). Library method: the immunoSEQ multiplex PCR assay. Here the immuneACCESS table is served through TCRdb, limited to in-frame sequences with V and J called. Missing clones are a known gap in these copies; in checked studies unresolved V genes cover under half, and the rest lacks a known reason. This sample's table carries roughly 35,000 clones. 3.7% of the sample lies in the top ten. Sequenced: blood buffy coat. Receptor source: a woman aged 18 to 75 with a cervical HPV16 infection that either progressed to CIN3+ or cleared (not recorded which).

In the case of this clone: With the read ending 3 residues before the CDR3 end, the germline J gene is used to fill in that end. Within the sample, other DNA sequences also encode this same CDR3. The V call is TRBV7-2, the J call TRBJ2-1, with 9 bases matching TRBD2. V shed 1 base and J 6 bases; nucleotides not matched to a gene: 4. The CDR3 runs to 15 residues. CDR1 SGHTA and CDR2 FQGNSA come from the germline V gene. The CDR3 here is CASSLVAGGPNEQFF. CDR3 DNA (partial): TGTGCCAGCAGCTTAGTTGCGGGAGGGCCCAATGAG.

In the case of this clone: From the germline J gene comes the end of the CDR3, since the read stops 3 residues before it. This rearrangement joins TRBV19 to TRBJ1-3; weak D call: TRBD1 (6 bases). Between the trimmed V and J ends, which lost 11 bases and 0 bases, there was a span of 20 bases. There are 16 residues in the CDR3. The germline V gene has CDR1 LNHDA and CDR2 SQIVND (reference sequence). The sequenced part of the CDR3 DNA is TGTGCCTCTGGGCGCAGGGGCGACTTCTCTGGAAACACC. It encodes CASGRRGDFSGNT. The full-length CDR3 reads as CASGRRGDFSGNTIYF.

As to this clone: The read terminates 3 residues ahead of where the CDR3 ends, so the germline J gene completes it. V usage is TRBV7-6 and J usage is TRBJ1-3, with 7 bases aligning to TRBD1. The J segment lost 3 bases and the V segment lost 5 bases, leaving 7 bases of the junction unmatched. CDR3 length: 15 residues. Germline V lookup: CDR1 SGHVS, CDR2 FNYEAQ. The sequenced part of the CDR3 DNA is TGTGCCAGCAGCCCAACGACAGGGAGTGGAAACACC. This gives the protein CASSPTTGSGNT. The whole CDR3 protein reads CASSPTTGSGNTIYF.

This CDR3 is CASSLGTDSYGYTF. The sequenced CDR3 bases are TGTGCCAGCAGCCTAGGGACGGACTCCTATGGC. The chain combines TRBV7-9 with TRBJ1-2; possibly TRBD1 for D (5 bases). The CDR3 is cut off 3 residues early in the read; its end comes from the germline J gene. This CDR3 spans 14 amino acids. V gave up 5 bases and J gave up 4 bases, with 14 bases separating them. In germline, CDR1 is SEHNR, CDR2 FQNEAQ (reference sequence).

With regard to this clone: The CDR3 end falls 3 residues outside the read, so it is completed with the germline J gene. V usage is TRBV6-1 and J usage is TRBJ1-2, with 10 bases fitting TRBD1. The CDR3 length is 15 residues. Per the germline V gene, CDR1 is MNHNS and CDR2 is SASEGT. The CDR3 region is CASSEEFGQGVGYTF. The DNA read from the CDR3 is TGTGCCAGCAGTGAAGAATTCGGACAGGGGGTCGGC.

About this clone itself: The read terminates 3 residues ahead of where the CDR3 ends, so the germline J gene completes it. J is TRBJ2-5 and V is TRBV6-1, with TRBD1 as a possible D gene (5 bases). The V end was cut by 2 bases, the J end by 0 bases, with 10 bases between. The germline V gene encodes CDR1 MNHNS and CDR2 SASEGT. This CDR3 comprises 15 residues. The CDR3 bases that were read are TGTGCCAGCAGTGAATACGGACAATACCAAGAGACC. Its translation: CASSEYGQYQET. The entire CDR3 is CASSEYGQYQETQYF.

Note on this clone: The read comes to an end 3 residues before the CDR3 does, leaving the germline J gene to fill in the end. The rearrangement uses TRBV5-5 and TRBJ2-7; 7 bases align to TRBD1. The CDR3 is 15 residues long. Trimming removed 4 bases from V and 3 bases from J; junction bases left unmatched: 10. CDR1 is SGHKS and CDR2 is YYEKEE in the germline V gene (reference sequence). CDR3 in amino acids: CASSTPWTGLYEQYF. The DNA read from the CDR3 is TGTGCCAGCAGCACCCCTTGGACAGGACTCTACGAG.

Here the CDR3 reads CSATDRLYEQYF. The sequenced CDR3 bases are TGCAGTGCTACAGACAGGCTCTACGAG. This chain connects TRBV20-1 to TRBJ2-7; possibly TRBD1 for D (6 bases). The CDR3 goes on 3 residues after the read ends, and that part is filled in from the germline J gene. Per germline, CDR1 DFQATT and CDR2 SNEGSKA (reference sequence). This CDR3 has 12 amino acids. V shed 4 bases and J shed 3 bases, with 10 bases lying between them.